This passage covers 11 T cell receptor beta chains from one sample sequenced in a study of OX40 agonist ivuxolimab in advanced cancers. The repertoire was sequenced with immunoSEQ multiplex PCR; TCRdb's copy has only in-frame clones and lacks some. Of tens of thousands of clones listed, roughly 94% were seen once; the top ten hold 0.5% to 0.65%. The specimen was CD4+ or CD8+ T cells sorted from blood, collected in a trial of the OX40 agonist ivuxolimab. The receptors shown here come from an adult with an advanced solid tumor such as melanoma, head and neck, liver or kidney cancer.

J is TRBJ1-5 and V is TRBV5-6, with 10 nucleotides matching TRBD1. Germline lookup yields CDR1 SGHDT and CDR2 YYEEEE. The CDR3 has 14 amino acids. Trimming at V came to 0 bases and at J to 6 bases, leaving 0 bases not matched to a gene. The CDR3 nucleotides are TGTGCCAGCAGCTTGGGACAGGGGGCTCAGCCCCAGCATTTT. Residues: CASSLGQGAQPQHF.

The table lists this clone with a count of one. The V call is TRBV5-5, the J call TRBJ1-4, with 11 bases lining up with TRBD1. The CDR3 consists of 16 residues. Germline CDR1 reads SGHKS; CDR2 reads YYEKEE (reference sequence). Losses at the gene ends were 4 bases for V and 3 bases for J; bases not matched to a gene: 5. The CDR3 loop reads CASSLGQGASNEKLFF. The CDR3 DNA reads as TGTGCCAGCAGCCTTGGACAGGGGGCCTCTAATGAAAAACTGTTTTTT.

The chain couples TRBV19 to TRBJ2-1; the match to TRBD2 covers 14 bases. The V gene end was trimmed by 5 bases and the J gene end by 1 base; junction bases not matched to a gene: 19. Germline values: CDR1 LNHDA, CDR2 SQIVND (reference sequence). This CDR3 contains 22 residues. In DNA form, the CDR3 reads TGTGCCAGTAGTCCGAACACTTTGGGGACTAGCGGGAGTAGTAGGTCCTACAATGAGCAGTTCTTC. Translating it yields CASSPNTLGTSGSSRSYNEQFF.

The chain employs TRBV6-5 and TRBJ2-7, with 9 bases matching TRBD2. CDR1 is MNHEY and CDR2 is SVGAGI in the germline V gene. The CDR3 totals 14 residues. With V trimmed by 5 bases and J by 10 bases, 12 bases remained unmatched. CDR3 nucleotides: TGTGCCAGCAGTCCTGGGGGGGGAGCGGGGGGCCAGTACTTC. Amino acids: CASSPGGGAGGQYF.

The chain combines TRBV20-1 with TRBJ1-2; D gene uncertain. Germline assignment: CDR1 DFQATT and CDR2 SNEGSKA (reference sequence). CDR3 length: 11 residues. V was trimmed by 6 bases and J by 6 bases, leaving 11 bases between them. The CDR3 sequence is CSAPVAHGYTF. CDR3 sequence (DNA): TGCAGTGCCCCGGTGGCTCATGGCTACACCTTC.

With regard to this clone: One end of the junction does not line up with germline, which may come from a read error. V usage is TRBV18 and J usage is TRBJ2-7; D might be TRBD2 (6 bases). This CDR3 spans 16 amino acids. CDR1 and CDR2 (germline): KGHSH, LQKENI. Here the CDR3 DNA reads TGTGCCAGCTCACTTCGGGACTTAGCGGAGTCTGGGGAGCAGCACTTC. Its protein is CASSLRDLAESGEQHF.

In this sample, this clone turned up once. The chain carries TRBV6-1 and TRBJ2-1, with D unclear. Germline loops: CDR1 MNHNS, CDR2 SASEGT. The CDR3 spans 14 residues. Trimming pared 2 bases from V and 2 bases from J, leaving 7 bases between. The CDR3 region has the DNA TGTGCCAGCAGTGAATCCCAGGCCTACAATGAGCAGTTCTTC. This encodes CASSESQAYNEQFF.

This clone was recorded once. This chain links TRBV19 with TRBJ2-1; 10 bases align to TRBD2. The CDR3 has 16 amino acids. Germline lookup yields CDR1 LNHDA and CDR2 SQIVND (reference sequence). J gave up 8 bases and V 6 bases, and 13 bases lay outside the gene matches. The CDR3 protein is CASRPPGTSVLHEQFF. In DNA, the CDR3 is TGTGCCAGTAGACCCCCCGGGACTAGCGTTCTTCATGAGCAGTTCTTC. The variable domain in full, with the rest retrieved from reference TRBV19 and TRBJ2-1, is DGGITQSPKYLFRKEGQNVTLSCEQNLNHDAMYWYRQDPGQGLRLIYYSQIVNDFQKGDIAEGYSVSREKKESFPLTVTSAQKNPTAFYLCASRPPGTSVLHEQFFGPGTRLTVL.

V is TRBV9 and J is TRBJ1-1; D gene unclear. The CDR3 extends over 13 amino acids. V was clipped by 2 bases and J by 10 bases, with 15 bases between them. In germline, CDR1 is SGDLS, CDR2 YYNGEE. The CDR3 DNA sequence: TGTGCCAGCAGCGTCGGAGAAGGGTATACAGCTTTCTTT. This gives the protein CASSVGEGYTAFF. Drawing the rest from reference TRBV9 and TRBJ1-1, the complete variable domain is DSGVTQTPKHLITATGQRVTLRCSPRSGDLSVYWYQQSLDQGLQFLIQYYNGEERAKGNILERFSAQQFPDLHSELNLSSLELGDSALYFCASSVGEGYTAFFGQGTRLTVV.

V gene TRBV2 combines with J gene TRBJ2-7; perhaps TRBD1 as D (7 bases). CDR3 size: 15 residues. Trimming cost V 9 bases and J 5 bases, with 23 bases left between them. CDR1 and CDR2 from the germline V gene are SNHLY and FYNNEI. In nucleotides, the CDR3 is TGTGCCAGGATCGGGGCGGGGACAGTGATCCACGAGCAGTACTTC. Translated: CARIGAGTVIHEQYF.

This chain links TRBV30 with TRBJ2-1; 8 bases line up with TRBD2. CDR3 size: 13 residues. CDR1 and CDR2 from the germline V gene are GTSNPN and SVGIG (reference sequence). V gave up 4 bases and J gave up 6 bases; unmatched junction bases: 5. This chain's CDR3 is CAWIGGRSNEQFF. The CDR3 nucleotides read TGTGCCTGGATAGGCGGGAGGAGCAATGAGCAGTTCTTC.